Below are 27 T cell receptor beta chains sequenced from a single sample in a study of response to subunit inactivated influenza vaccine. MiXCR, applied by TCRdb to the RT-PCR reads, yields one record per CDR3 protein. The sample consists of about 540,000 distinct CDR3 sequences, under 30% of them appearing once. A further study also used this sample, focusing on T cells expressing NK-cell markers. Per that study: Production of TCR beta cDNA relied on 5'RACE template switching with UMIs.

Here the sequenced sample was CD4+ T cells sorted from PBMCs, taken roughly 12 days after vaccination. The receptor set was obtained from a man in his forties or fifties who received an inactivated influenza vaccine.

This clonotype was seen a few times. The chain couples TRBV12-3 or TRBV12-4 to TRBJ1-5; a possible D gene is TRBD1 (5 bases). V lost 6 bases to trimming and J lost 5 bases, with 8 bases between them. This CDR3 is built from 12 residues. CDR3 region: CASSRGDQPQHF. For the CDR3, the DNA is TGTGCCAGCAGCCGGGGGGATCAGCCCCAGCATTTT.

This clonotype was picked up a small number of times. The chain carries TRBV25-1 and TRBJ1-1; perhaps TRBD1 as D (6 bases). The germline V and J ends were trimmed by 4 bases and 10 bases, with 19 bases remaining between them. Germline CDR1 reads MGHDK; CDR2 reads SYGVNS. The CDR3 consists of 14 residues. CDR3 region: CASSGQQGISVAFF. DNA for the CDR3: TGTGCCAGCAGTGGGCAACAGGGAATTTCCGTAGCTTTCTTT.

Written as DNA, the CDR3 is TGCAGTGCTAGGACTCTTAGAGGGCCCGGGGCCAAAAACATTCAGTACTTC. Its protein is CSARTLRGPGAKNIQYF. The chain is built from TRBV20-1 and TRBJ2-4; D possibly corresponds to TRBD2 (5 bases). Germline V lookup: CDR1 DFQATT, CDR2 SNEGSKA (reference sequence). The V end was cut by 3 bases, the J end by 1 base, with 19 bases between. CDR3 length equals 17 residues.

This clonotype was observed a few times. This sequence may be a read error, since a much larger clone differs from it by one base. The chain joins TRBV7-9 to TRBJ1-1; weak D call: TRBD1 (5 bases). Germline lookup yields CDR1 SEHNR and CDR2 FQNEAQ (reference sequence). The CDR3 is made up of 13 amino acids. V lost 4 bases and J 1 base, leaving 7 bases between the germline ends. The CDR3 here is CASSSQENTEAFF. CDR3 nucleotide sequence: TGTGCCAGCAGCTCACAGGAGAACACTGAAGCTTTCTTT. Looking up the rest from reference TRBV7-9 and TRBJ1-1 gives the full variable domain: DTGVSQNPRHKITKRGQNVTFRCDPISEHNRLYWYRQTLGQGPEFLTYFQNEAQLEKSRLLSDRFSAERPKGSFSTLEIQRTEQGDSAMYLCASSSQENTEAFFGQGTRLTVV.

This clonotype showed up just a few times. V is TRBV6-2 or TRBV6-3 and J is TRBJ1-5, with a tentative D call TRBD1 (5 bases). Trimming removed 10 bases at V and 2 bases at J, with 15 bases between. CDR3 size: 14 residues. Per the germline V gene, CDR1 is MNHEY and CDR2 is SVGEGT. CDR3 sequence: CATDRRGGNQPQHF. The CDR3 nucleotides are TGTGCCACCGACCGTAGGGGAGGCAATCAGCCCCAGCATTTT.

This sequence joins TRBV2 and TRBJ2-5; D is ambiguous. The CDR3 is made up of 14 amino acids. The germline V gene has CDR1 SNHLY and CDR2 FYNNEI. Trimming removed 4 bases at V and 9 bases at J, with 18 bases between. CDR3 protein: CASSGGRTQRAQYF. The CDR3 DNA reads as TGTGCCAGCAGTGGAGGACGGACCCAAAGGGCCCAGTACTTC.

CDR3 DNA: TGTGCCAGCAGCTTAACAGCGGGAGGGGGGACAGATACGCAGTATTTT. Translated: CASSLTAGGGTDTQYF. The chain employs TRBV7-9 and TRBJ2-3; 10 positions agree with TRBD2. V dropped 2 bases and J dropped 3; count of bases not matched to a gene: 5. The CDR3 contains 16 residues. In germline, CDR1 is SEHNR, CDR2 FQNEAQ (reference sequence).

This clonotype was detected a few times. The rearrangement uses TRBV12-3 or TRBV12-4 and TRBJ1-2, with 9 bases lining up with TRBD1. The CDR3 contains 14 residues. V shed 6 bases and J 4 bases; nucleotides not matched to a gene: 6. The CDR3 nucleotides are TGTGCCAGCAGGCAAACGGGACAGGGCTATGGCTACACCTTC. Translated, it gives CASRQTGQGYGYTF.

This chain uses TRBV29-1 with TRBJ2-3; 11 positions match TRBD2. The CDR3 contains 17 residues. Germline loops: CDR1 SQVTM, CDR2 ANQGSEA. J was trimmed by 2 bases and V by 5 bases; bases with no gene match: 12. CDR3 region: CSVFISRLAGNTDTQYF. The CDR3, as DNA: TGCAGCGTTTTCATCTCCCGACTAGCGGGGAACACAGATACGCAGTATTTT.

This clonotype was observed a few times. This rearrangement joins TRBV5-1 to TRBJ1-1; the match to TRBD1 covers 11 bases. Trimming removed 4 bases from V and 5 bases from J; junction bases left unmatched: 7. The CDR3 extends over 15 amino acids. In germline, CDR1 is SGHRS, CDR2 YFSETQ. The chain's CDR3 is CASSDGQGAYTEAFF. CDR3 DNA: TGCGCCAGCAGCGACGGACAGGGGGCATATACTGAAGCTTTCTTT.

The chain links TRBV20-1 to TRBJ2-1, with D uncertain. The germline V gene encodes CDR1 DFQATT and CDR2 SNEGSKA (reference sequence). The germline V and J ends were trimmed by 2 bases and 4 bases, with 6 bases remaining between them. The CDR3 loop spans 12 amino acids. The CDR3 nucleotides are TGCAGTGCTAGAAAACCGTACAATGAGCAGTTCTTC. As protein: CSARKPYNEQFF.

The chain links TRBV7-2 to TRBJ2-4; tentatively, D is TRBD1 (5 bases). Germline loops: CDR1 SGHTA, CDR2 FQGNSA. This CDR3 has 14 residues. V lost 5 bases and J lost 5, with 13 bases in between. CDR3 in DNA: TGTGCCAGCAGCCTAGACAGTCTGGAAAACATTCAGTACTTC. This codes for CASSLDSLENIQYF.

V usage is TRBV6-1 and J usage is TRBJ1-2, with D tentatively TRBD1 (6 bases). The V gene's germline CDR1 is MNHNS and CDR2 SASEGT. V lost 3 bases, J lost 0 bases, and 14 bases lay in between. The CDR3 is 16 residues long. The CDR3 sequence is CASSESVAGANYGYTF. CDR3 in DNA: TGTGCCAGCAGTGAGTCTGTGGCAGGGGCTAACTATGGCTACACCTTC.

This clonotype turned up a few times. J is TRBJ2-1 and V is TRBV20-1; D call uncertain. Germline CDR1 and CDR2: DFQATT and SNEGSKA (reference sequence). Trimming took off 3 bases at V and 7 bases at J, with 19 bases between the two ends. The CDR3 length is 15 residues. The CDR3 coding sequence is TGCAGTGCTAGTGCGGCGGATCAGCGTATGAATGAGCAGTTCTTC. Translating gives CSASAADQRMNEQFF.

V usage is TRBV7-9 and J usage is TRBJ2-3; D might be TRBD2 (6 bases). Deletions cut 5 bases from V and 3 bases from J, with 15 bases between. This CDR3 is built from 15 residues. The germline V gene has CDR1 SEHNR and CDR2 FQNEAQ (reference sequence). CDR3 sequence reads: CASSPGVGGTDTQYF. The CDR3 DNA reads TGTGCCAGCAGCCCCGGTGTGGGAGGAACAGATACGCAGTATTTT.

This clonotype has just a few counts. The genes are TRBV4-3 and TRBJ1-3, with a weak D call TRBD1 (5 bases). Germline lookup yields CDR1 LGHNA and CDR2 YSLEER. CDR3 length: 13 residues. Trimming took off 1 base at V and 8 bases at J, with 9 bases between the two ends. CDR3 loop: CASSQVMGHTIYF. CDR3 bases: TGCGCCAGCAGCCAAGTGATGGGGCACACCATATATTTT.

A few counts support this clonotype. This chain joins TRBV4-2 and TRBJ2-2; no definite D call. CDR3 length: 16 amino acids. Germline V gene data show CDR1 as LGHNA and CDR2 as YNFKEQ. V dropped 1 base and J dropped 2 bases, with 11 bases sitting between them. The CDR3: CASSQVSDLNTGELFF. DNA of the CDR3: TGTGCCAGCAGCCAAGTATCAGACCTTAACACCGGGGAGCTGTTTTTT.

This clonotype was counted between two and nine times. The chain joins TRBV4-2 to TRBJ1-2; the D is unclear. The CDR3 has 15 residues. Looked up from germline, CDR1 is LGHNA and CDR2 is YNFKEQ. Between the trimmed V and J ends, which lost 0 bases and 8 bases, there was a span of 16 bases. CDR3 sequence: CASSQDSAGNIGYTF. CDR3 DNA sequence: TGTGCCAGCAGCCAAGATTCGGCGGGAAACATCGGCTACACCTTC.

The chain couples TRBV12-3 or TRBV12-4 to TRBJ2-1, with 8 nucleotides matching TRBD2. Unmatched junction bases numbered 12, after V lost 4 bases and J lost 4 bases. This CDR3 is built from 17 residues. Written as DNA, the CDR3 is TGTGCCAGCAGTTGGGCCCGGTTAGCGGGATTTTACAATGAGCAGTTCTTC. Translating it yields CASSWARLAGFYNEQFF.

This clonotype was observed a handful of times. The CDR3 sequence is CAIRDGDMNTEAFF. CDR3 nucleotide sequence: TGTGCCATCAGGGACGGGGACATGAACACTGAAGCTTTCTTT. The rearrangement links TRBV10-3 to TRBJ1-1; possible D gene TRBD1, 6 bases. The CDR3 contains 14 residues. Germline V gives CDR1 ENHRY, CDR2 SYGVKD. The V and J ends lost 6 bases and 0 bases respectively, with 11 bases between them.

This clonotype was found many times. CDR3 in amino acids: CASSFRTREETQYF. CDR3 DNA: TGCGCCAGCAGCTTCCGGACTCGGGAAGAGACCCAGTACTTC. The J gene is TRBJ2-5, the V gene TRBV5-1, with a weak D call TRBD2 (5 bases). The V gene lost 2 bases and the J gene lost 3 bases, with 11 bases spanning the gap. From germline, CDR1 is SGHRS and CDR2 YFSETQ. The CDR3 is 14 residues long.

The sample holds a few counts of this clonotype. The chain employs TRBV6-2 or TRBV6-3 and TRBJ1-2, with D perhaps matching TRBD1 (6 bases). CDR3 length: 15 amino acids. The V gene's germline CDR1 is MNHEY and CDR2 SVGEGT. Trimming shortened V by 5 bases and J by 0 bases, and 13 bases separated the two germline ends. For the CDR3, the DNA is TGTGCCAGCAGTGACATGGACAGAACTAACTATGGCTACACCTTC. It yields the protein CASSDMDRTNYGYTF.

A few counts support this clonotype. The chain is built from TRBV18 and TRBJ2-1, with 8 nucleotides matching TRBD2. V shed 0 bases, J shed 5 bases, and the junction held 3 bases outside the gene matches. Germline assignment: CDR1 KGHSH and CDR2 LQKENI. The CDR3 runs 15 residues. The CDR3 nucleotides read TGTGCCAGCTCACCACCAGGGACTAGAGACAATGAGCAGTTCTTC. Translating it yields CASSPPGTRDNEQFF.

The chain recombines TRBV3-1 with TRBJ1-5; 9 nucleotides line up with TRBD1. CDR1 is LGHDT and CDR2 is YNNKEL in the germline V gene (reference sequence). This CDR3 contains 16 residues. J gave up 7 bases and V 1 base, and 8 bases lay outside the gene matches. The CDR3 DNA is TGTGCCAGCAGCCAAGCTACAGGGGGCGGTCGACAGCCCCAGCATTTT. This codes for CASSQATGGGRQPQHF.

This chain joins TRBV30 and TRBJ2-7, with D tentatively TRBD1 (6 bases). Trimming removed 4 bases at V and 0 bases at J, with 7 bases between. The germline gives CDR1 GTSNPN, CDR2 SVGIG (reference sequence). The length of the CDR3 is 12 residues. The CDR3 loop is CAWNRASYEQYF. DNA of the CDR3: TGTGCCTGGAACAGGGCCTCCTACGAGCAGTACTTC.

The genes are TRBV20-1 and TRBJ1-4; D might be TRBD1 (5 bases). Germline lookup yields CDR1 DFQATT and CDR2 SNEGSKA (reference sequence). The CDR3 is 13 residues long. CDR3 DNA: TGCAGCGGGGGAGAGACGTCGAGAGGAAAACTGTTTTTT. It translates to CSGGETSRGKLFF.

V gene TRBV20-1 combines with J gene TRBJ2-3; 9 bases line up with TRBD2. The CDR3 extends over 14 amino acids. Unmatched junction bases numbered 6, after V lost 5 bases and J lost 3 bases. The germline V gene has CDR1 DFQATT and CDR2 SNEGSKA (reference sequence). For the CDR3, the DNA is TGCAGTGCTCTCGGGACTAGCTTTACAGATACGCAGTATTTT. Protein sequence: CSALGTSFTDTQYF.